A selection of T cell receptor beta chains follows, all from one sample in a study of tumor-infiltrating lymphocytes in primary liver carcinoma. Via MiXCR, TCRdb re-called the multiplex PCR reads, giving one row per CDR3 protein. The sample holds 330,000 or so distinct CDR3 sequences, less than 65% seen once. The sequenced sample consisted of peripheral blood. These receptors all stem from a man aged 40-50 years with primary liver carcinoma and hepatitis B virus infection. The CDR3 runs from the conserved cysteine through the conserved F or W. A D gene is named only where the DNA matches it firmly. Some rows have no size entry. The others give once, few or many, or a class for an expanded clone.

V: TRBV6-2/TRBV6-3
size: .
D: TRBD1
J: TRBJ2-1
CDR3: CVSSSPAGQVIYNEQFF
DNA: TGTGTTAGCAGTTCCCCCGCGGGACAGGTCATCTACAATGAGCAGTTCTTC

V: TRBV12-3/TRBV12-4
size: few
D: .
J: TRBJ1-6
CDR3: CASSTTRSSYNSPLHF
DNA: TGTGCCAGCAGTACGACACGGAGCTCCTATAATTCACCCCTCCACTTT

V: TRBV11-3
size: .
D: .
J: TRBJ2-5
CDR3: CASNTTRGETQYF
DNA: TGTGCCAGCAACACTACAAGGGGAGAGACCCAGTACTTC

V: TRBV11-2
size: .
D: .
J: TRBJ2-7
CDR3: CASSSTRGRGAYEHYF
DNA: TGTGCCAGCAGCTCCACTAGAGGGAGAGGGGCCTACGAGCACTACTTC

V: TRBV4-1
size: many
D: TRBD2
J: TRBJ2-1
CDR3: CASSLNVAGEYNEQFF
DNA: TGCGCCAGCAGCCTTAACGTAGCGGGAGAATACAATGAGCAGTTCTTC

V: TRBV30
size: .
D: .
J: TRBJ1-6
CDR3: CAWSYAGGGNTPLHF
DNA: TGTGCCTGGAGCTACGCGGGAGGAGGTAATACACCCCTCCACTTT

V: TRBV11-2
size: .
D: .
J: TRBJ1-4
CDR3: CASSPHTTTNEKLFF
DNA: TGTGCCAGCAGCCCCCACACAACAACTAATGAAAAACTGTTTTTT

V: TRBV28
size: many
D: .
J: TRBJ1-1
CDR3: CASSLPENTEAFF
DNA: TGTGCCAGCAGTTTACCAGAGAACACTGAAGCTTTCTTT

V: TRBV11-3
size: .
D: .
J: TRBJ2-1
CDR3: CASSPGEYNEQFF
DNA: TGTGCCAGCAGCCCCGGCGAGTACAATGAGCAGTTCTTC

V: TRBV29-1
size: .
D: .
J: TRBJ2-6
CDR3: CSVSSPVFNVLTF
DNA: TGCAGCGTATCGTCCCCCGTGTTTAACGTCCTGACTTTC

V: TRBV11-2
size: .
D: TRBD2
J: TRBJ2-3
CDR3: CATSLVLAGVADTQYF
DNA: TGTGCCACCAGCTTAGTACTAGCGGGAGTTGCGGATACGCAGTATTTT

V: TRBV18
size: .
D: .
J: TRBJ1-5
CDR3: CARSFGRLGQPQHF
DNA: TGTGCCAGATCGTTCGGCAGGTTAGGACAGCCCCAGCATTTT

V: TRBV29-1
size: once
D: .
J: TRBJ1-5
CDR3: CSVGTGSNQPHHF
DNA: .

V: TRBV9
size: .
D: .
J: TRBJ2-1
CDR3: CASSVPEDGTSYNEQFF
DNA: TGTGCCAGCAGCGTACCGGAGGACGGAACCTCCTACAATGAGCAGTTCTTC

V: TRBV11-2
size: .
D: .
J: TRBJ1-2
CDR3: CASSPKQGRGYTF
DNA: TGTGCCAGCAGCCCCAAGCAGGGGCGCGGCTACACCTTC

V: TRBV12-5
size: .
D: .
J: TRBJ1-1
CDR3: CASGLVEGWVRTEAIF
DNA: TGTGCTAGTGGTTTGGTAGAAGGATGGGTTCGAACTGAAGCTATCTTT

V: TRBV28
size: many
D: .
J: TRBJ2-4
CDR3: CASSPGRIAKNIQYF
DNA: TGTGCCAGCAGTCCGGGGCGGATAGCCAAAAACATTCAGTACTTC

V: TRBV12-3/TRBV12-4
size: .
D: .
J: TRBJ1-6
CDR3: CASKAGISNSPLHF
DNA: TGTGCCAGCAAGGCCGGGATATCTAATTCACCCCTCCACTTT

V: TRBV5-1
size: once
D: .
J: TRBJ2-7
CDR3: CANSFTGRGEQYF
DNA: TGCGCCAACAGCTTTACGGGACGTGGCGAGCAGTACTTC

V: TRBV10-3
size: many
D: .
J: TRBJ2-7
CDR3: CAIAIAGMPHEQYF
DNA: TGTGCCATCGCTATCGCAGGGATGCCCCACGAGCAGTACTTC

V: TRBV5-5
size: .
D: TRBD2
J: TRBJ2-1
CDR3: CASGLDGAGDNEQFF
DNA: TGTGCCAGTGGCTTGGATGGGGCGGGAGACAATGAGCAGTTCTTC

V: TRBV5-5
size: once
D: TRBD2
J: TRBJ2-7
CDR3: CASSLAGRKNEQYF
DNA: TGTGCCAGCAGCCTAGCCGGGAGGAAGAACGAGCAGTACTTC

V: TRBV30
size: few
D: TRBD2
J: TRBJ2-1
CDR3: CAGGSGRATPEQFF
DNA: TGTGCCGGGGGGAGCGGGAGGGCCACTCCTGAGCAGTTCTTC

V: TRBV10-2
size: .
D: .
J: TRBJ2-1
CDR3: CASSSPGLVGIYNEQFF
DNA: TGCGCCAGCAGTTCCCCGGGTCTAGTGGGTATCTACAATGAGCAGTTCTTC

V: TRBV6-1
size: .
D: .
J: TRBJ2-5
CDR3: CASSEDVGGGEIQYF
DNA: TGTGCTAGCAGTGAAGACGTTGGAGGGGGAGAGATCCAGTACTTC

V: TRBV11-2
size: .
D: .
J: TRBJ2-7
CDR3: CASSLDQLTHEQYF
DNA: TGTGCCAGCAGCTTAGATCAGCTGACCCACGAGCAGTACTTC

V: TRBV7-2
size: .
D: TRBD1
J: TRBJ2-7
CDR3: CASSVTGGGEQYF
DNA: TGTGCCAGCAGCGTCACAGGGGGCGGCGAGCAGTACTTC

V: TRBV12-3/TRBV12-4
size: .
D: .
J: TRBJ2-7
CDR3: CASSSGIADAYEQYF
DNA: TGTGCCAGCAGCTCCGGAATAGCGGATGCCTACGAGCAATACTTC

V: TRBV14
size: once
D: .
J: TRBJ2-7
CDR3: CASSQTTGVSYEQYF
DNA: TGTGCCAGCAGCCAAACAACGGGGGTCTCCTACGAGCAGTACTTC

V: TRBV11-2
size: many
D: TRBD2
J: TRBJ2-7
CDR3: CASSPEVGTSGRAEAHEQYF
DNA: TGTGCCAGCAGCCCGGAGGTTGGGACTAGCGGGAGGGCCGAAGCACACGAGCAGTACTTC

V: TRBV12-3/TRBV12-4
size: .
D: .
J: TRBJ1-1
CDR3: CASSSQGAYIEAFF
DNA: TGTGCCAGCAGTTCTCAAGGGGCCTACATTGAAGCTTTCTTT

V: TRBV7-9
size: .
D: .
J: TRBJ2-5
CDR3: CASSLVAPTQETQYF
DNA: TGTGCCAGCAGCTTAGTAGCGCCTACCCAAGAGACCCAGTACTTC